These 5 T cell receptor beta chains share one sample of origin, sequenced in a study of T cell repertoires in cytomegalovirus infection. These TCRs are of unknown antigen specificity. TCRdb re-derived calls from the reads in MiXCR, one entry per CDR3 protein. Here the sample spans about a million distinct CDR3 sequences, 30% to 40% being singletons. The sequencing here drew on cultured CD8+ T cells from PBMCs, taken from culture after CMV antigen stimulation. These receptors were taken from a human donor in good health (CMV status not recorded). Some clones in this sample may be carry-over from other donors' samples.

This clonotype was recorded a few times. The chain employs TRBV11-2 and TRBJ1-1; D remains unclear. The CDR3 loop spans 14 amino acids. V lost 5 bases and J 1 base, leaving 11 bases between the germline ends. Per the germline V gene, CDR1 is SGHAT and CDR2 is FQNNGV. This CDR3 is CASSTYGGNTEAFF. The DNA of the CDR3 is TGTGCCAGCAGCACTTACGGTGGGAACACTGAAGCTTTCTTT.

This clonotype was observed a few times. The chain is built from TRBV4-1 and TRBJ1-1, with a tentative D call TRBD1 (5 bases). Trimming took 4 bases from V and 6 from J, leaving 12 bases between them. Germline CDR1 MGHRA, CDR2 YSYEKL. The CDR3 totals 13 residues. The CDR3 sequence is CASSLDTIAEAFF. The CDR3 coding sequence is TGCGCCAGCAGCCTGGACACGATCGCTGAAGCTTTCTTT.

The chain has TRBV15 and TRBJ2-1, with TRBD2 matching over 7 bases. In germline, CDR1 is LNHNV, CDR2 YYDKDF (reference sequence). The CDR3 length is 16 residues. Losses at the gene ends were 5 bases for V and 4 bases for J; bases not matched to a gene: 11. The CDR3 DNA reads TGTGCCACCAGCGCCCCTCCCGGGGGGATTTACAATGAGCAGTTCTTC. Translating it yields CATSAPPGGIYNEQFF.

In its sample, this clonotype was seen many times. The gene calls are TRBV7-9 and TRBJ2-7; D may match TRBD1 or TRBD2 (5 bases each). The CDR3 runs to 11 residues. Trimming removed 3 bases at V and 7 bases at J, with 7 bases between. The germline CDR1 and CDR2 sequences are SEHNR and FQNEAQ (reference sequence). The CDR3, as DNA: TGTGCCAGCAGCTTGGGACGTGAGCAGTACTTC. It is translated as CASSLGREQYF.

This chain connects TRBV4-1 to TRBJ2-5, with D perhaps assigned TRBD1 or TRBD2 (5 bases each). Deletions cut 6 bases from V and 1 base from J, with 15 bases between. The CDR3 is 15 amino acids. CDR1 and CDR2 from the germline V gene are MGHRA and YSYEKL. The CDR3 here is CASSQTWGTQETQYF. The CDR3 DNA sequence: TGCGCCAGCAGTCAGACTTGGGGGACCCAAGAGACCCAGTACTTC.